This T cell receptor (beta chain) is drawn from a study of human T cells and chemical hapten exposure. Each CDR3 protein is one row after TCRdb ran MiXCR on the RACE reads. The profile shows 150,000 to 200,000 distinct CDR3 sequences, 20% to 25% of them singletons. The sample's time point: patch test 1, 2 weeks after DPC sensitization. The treatment denotes: therapeutic diphenylcyclopropenone sensitization with weekly scalp DPC. Broader study findings: A positive correlation with patch test score was found for PT1 expanded TCR counts.

Per the germline V gene, CDR1 is ENHRY and CDR2 is SYGVKD. V was trimmed by 2 bases and J by 6 bases, leaving 6 bases between them. CDR3 length: 12 amino acids. To note about this clonotype: Its specificity is not known.

The chain recombines TRBV10-3 with TRBJ2-3; D not certain. The sample in question was whole blood, obtained in connection with sensitization to the hapten diphenylcyclopropenone (DPC). The receptor's source is a woman between 45 and 60 years old with alopecia areata. Some clones in this sample may be carry-over from other donors' samples. CDR3: CAISEVRDTQYF. DNA for the CDR3: TGTGCCATCAGTGAGGTCCGGGATACGCAGTATTTT.